This T cell receptor beta chain was captured by sequencing in a study of CD8+ T cells in alopecia areata. Study details: A regimen of oral tofacitinib, 5 to 10 mg twice daily, was given to treated patients.

The trim removed 6 bases at V and 2 bases at J, leaving 6 bases unmatched. Germline lookup yields CDR1 MDHEN and CDR2 SYDVKM. The CDR3 length is 15 residues. Lesional scalp tissue (obtained by punch biopsy) and peripheral blood were collected from alopecia areata patients. Sorting from PBMCs produced CD4+ and CD8+ T cells. With respect to this clone: The antigen is unknown.

RNA extraction was followed by reverse transcription into cDNA, which acted as the sequencing template. Generated by immunoSEQ multiplex PCR, the TCRdb table keeps only in-frame clones and is missing some. The profile shows 150,000 or so clones, 40% to 50% of them singletons. Study-level findings and limits: Scalp lesions, especially in alopecia totalis/universalis, had higher clonality than normal scalp.

This clonotype was obtained from a human donor with alopecia areata. The rearrangement joins TRBV28 to TRBJ2-1; 8 nucleotides line up with TRBD2. The sequenced sample consisted of CD4+ T cells sorted from blood. The CDR3: CASSPAGLAYNEQFF. In DNA form, the CDR3 reads TGTGCCAGCAGCCCAGCGGGACTAGCCTACAATGAGCAGTTCTTC.